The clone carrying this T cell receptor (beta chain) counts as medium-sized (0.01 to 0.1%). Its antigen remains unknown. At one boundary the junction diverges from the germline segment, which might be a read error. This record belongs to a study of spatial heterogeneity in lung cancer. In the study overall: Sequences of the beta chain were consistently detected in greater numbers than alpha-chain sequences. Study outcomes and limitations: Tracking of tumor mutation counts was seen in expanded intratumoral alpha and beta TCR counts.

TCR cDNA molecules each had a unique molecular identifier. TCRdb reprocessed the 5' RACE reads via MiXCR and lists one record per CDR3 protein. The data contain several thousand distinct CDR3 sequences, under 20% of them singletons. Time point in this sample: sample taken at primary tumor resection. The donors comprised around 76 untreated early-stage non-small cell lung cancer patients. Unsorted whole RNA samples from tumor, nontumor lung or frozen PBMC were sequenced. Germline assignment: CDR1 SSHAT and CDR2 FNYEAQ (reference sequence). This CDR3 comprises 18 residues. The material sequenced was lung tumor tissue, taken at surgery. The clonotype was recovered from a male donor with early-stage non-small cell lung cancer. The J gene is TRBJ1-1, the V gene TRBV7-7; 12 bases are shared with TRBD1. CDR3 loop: CASSLGTGGREWDTEAFF. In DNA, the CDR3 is TGTGCTAGCAGCTTGGGGACAGGGGGCCGGGAGTGGGACACTGAAGCTTTCTTT.